This TCR beta chain is from a study of CD8+ T cells in alopecia areata. RNA extraction was followed by reverse transcription into cDNA, which acted as the sequencing template. Only in-frame clones appear in the TCRdb table, and some are missing; sequencing was by immunoSEQ multiplex PCR. The sample yields around 100,000 clones, just over 70% seen once. Comments on this clone: Its target is not known.

The length of the CDR3 is 14 residues. The germline V gene has CDR1 SQVTM and CDR2 ANQGSEA. The V gene lost 4 bases and the J gene lost 4 bases, with 13 bases spanning the gap. The treatment was: oral pan-JAK inhibitor, 5-10 mg twice daily. Patients with alopecia areata provided lesional scalp punch biopsies as well as peripheral blood. Findings and limits, study-wide: In scalp and blood during tofacitinib, many expanded lesional clones persisted.

The J gene is TRBJ2-2, the V gene TRBV29-1; D is unclear. Sequenced here: CD8+ T cells sorted from blood, sampled at approximately week 42, from a patient treated with tofacitinib. The source of this sequence is a human donor with alopecia areata. The chain's CDR3 is CSVVGLGSTGELFF. CDR3 DNA: TGCAGCGTTGTTGGTTTAGGTTCCACCGGGGAGCTGTTTTTT.